This TCR beta chain was recovered during a study of T cells after yellow fever vaccination. General observations from the study: Detected again after the booster were most primary-vaccination clones, at about 96% CD4 and about 89% CD8.

Trimming removed 2 bases at V and 4 bases at J, with 2 bases between. The CDR3 contains 11 residues. Germline V CDR1 and CDR2: MNHEY, SVGEGT. There are a few counts of this clonotype. Its antigen is unknown. TCRdb fed the 5' RACE reads into MiXCR, producing one record per CDR3 protein. The sample contains roughly 68,000 distinct CDR3 sequences, approximately 7% of which appear only once. The source is a man between 18 and 35 years old who received the YFV17D yellow fever vaccine. This rearrangement joins TRBV6-2 or TRBV6-3 to TRBJ2-5; D not certain. Sample: CD8+ T cells sorted from PBMCs, taken more than 40 days after the first yellow fever vaccination. CDR3 residues: CASSYPETQYF. CDR3 DNA sequence: TGTGCCAGCAGTTACCCAGAGACCCAGTACTTC.